This entry lists 15 T cell receptor beta chains sequenced from one sample in a study of CD8+ T cells in alopecia areata. RNA was isolated and reverse transcribed to cDNA, the sequencing template. TCRdb's copy holds only in-frame clones and misses some; the assay was immunoSEQ multiplex PCR. Of about 190,000 clones in the sample, about three fifths were seen once. Treatment of the sample: oral pan-JAK inhibitor, 5-10 mg twice daily. The source was CD4+ T cells sorted from blood, collected at week 24, from a patient treated with tofacitinib. The receptors were sampled from a human donor with alopecia areata.

This clone was seen at least ten times. Because the CDR3's place on the DNA is in doubt, the DNA is left out and the CDR3 is given as listed by TCRdb. The chain couples TRBV15 to TRBJ1-4; whether TRBD1, the table's D call, matches the DNA was not checked. The CDR3 is 17 residues long, ends included. Germline CDR1 reads LNHNV; CDR2 reads YYDKDF (reference sequence). Here the CDR3 reads CATSTFSGQGINEKLFF.

The chain combines TRBV9 with TRBJ1-1; perhaps TRBD1 as D (5 bases). Germline V gene data show CDR1 as SGDLS and CDR2 as YYNGEE. This CDR3 spans 14 amino acids. V lost 0 bases, J lost 3 bases, and 9 bases lay in between. CDR3 sequence reads: CASSVEGRDTEAFF. As DNA, the CDR3 is TGTGCCAGCAGCGTAGAGGGGAGAGACACTGAAGCTTTCTTT. The full variable domain, with the rest looked up from reference TRBV9 and TRBJ1-1, is DSGVTQTPKHLITATGQRVTLRCSPRSGDLSVYWYQQSLDQGLQFLIQYYNGEERAKGNILERFSAQQFPDLHSELNLSSLELGDSALYFCASSVEGRDTEAFFGQGTRLTVV.

The chain recombines TRBV19 with TRBJ2-1, with D maybe TRBD1 (6 bases). CDR3 size: 15 residues. Germline V gene sequence: CDR1 LNHDA, CDR2 SQIVND (reference sequence). Deletions cut 10 bases from V and 0 bases from J, with 16 bases between. Here the CDR3 reads CATYRDRSSYNEQFF. The CDR3 DNA sequence: TGTGCCACTTACAGGGACCGGTCCTCCTACAATGAGCAGTTCTTC.

This clone has only one observation. CDR3 amino acids: CSVTETGSNQPQHF. In DNA, the CDR3 is TGCAGCGTAACCGAAACAGGGAGCAATCAGCCCCAGCATTTT. This rearrangement joins TRBV29-1 to TRBJ1-5; weak D call: TRBD1 (6 bases). The CDR3 is 14 amino acids. V shed 6 bases and J shed 1 base, with 13 bases lying between them. Germline V gene data show CDR1 as SQVTM and CDR2 as ANQGSEA. The full variable domain, completed using reference TRBV29-1 and TRBJ1-5, is SAVISQKPSRDICQRGTSLTIQCQVDSQVTMMFWYRQQPGQSLTLIATANQGSEATYESGFVIDKFPISRPNLTFSTLTVSNMSPEDSSIYLCSVTETGSNQPQHFGDGTRLSIL.

This chain uses TRBV23-1 with TRBJ2-5; 9 nucleotides match TRBD1. TRBV23-1 is filed as an ORF, its function uncertain. CDR3 length: 16 amino acids. Trimming at V came to 1 base and at J to 5 bases, leaving 8 bases not matched to a gene. CDR3 coding DNA: TGCGCCAGCAGTCAATACACCGGGACAGGGCGTGAGACCCAGTACTTC. Translating gives CASSQYTGTGRETQYF.

The rearrangement links TRBV7-7 to TRBJ1-5; D not certain. V was pared by 11 bases and J by 0 bases, with 11 bases between. The CDR3 spans 13 residues. Germline lookup yields CDR1 SSHAT and CDR2 FNYEAQ (reference sequence). CDR3 bases: TGTGCCCGATTTACACGTAGCAATCAGCCCCAGCATTTT. It specifies CARFTRSNQPQHF.

This clone was seen only a few times. This chain uses TRBV5-1 with TRBJ2-2, with D hard to call. The ends were cut back, 0 bases at V and 2 bases at J, with 11 bases in the middle. The CDR3 covers 16 residues. The germline V gene has CDR1 SGHRS and CDR2 YFSETQ. This CDR3 is CASSLGLLINTGELFF. DNA for the CDR3: TGCGCCAGCAGCTTGGGGCTACTAATTAACACCGGGGAGCTGTTTTTT.

Of note for this clone: An end of the junction differs from the germline gene, which may be a read error. The CDR3 region has the DNA TGTGCCTGGAGTCCTAGGGACAGTAACTTT. Amino acids: CAWSPRDSNF. This chain links TRBV30 with TRBJ1-6; 7 nucleotides agree with TRBD1. The CDR3 has 10 amino acids. The germline CDR1 and CDR2 sequences are GTSNPN and SVGIG (reference sequence).

This clone has only a few counts. The J gene is TRBJ1-4, the V gene TRBV29-1; D is perhaps TRBD1 (5 bases). V was trimmed by 3 bases and J by 7 bases, leaving 12 bases between them. Germline values: CDR1 SQVTM, CDR2 ANQGSEA. The CDR3 has 13 amino acids. The CDR3 loop reads CSVERDGIEKLFF. The CDR3 bases are TGCAGCGTTGAGCGGGACGGGATTGAAAAACTGTTTTTT.

The chain carries TRBV5-1 and TRBJ1-6; D is perhaps TRBD1 (6 bases). V shed 0 bases and J shed 9 bases, with 16 bases lying between them. The CDR3 is 16 residues long. Germline-derived CDR1 and CDR2 are SGHRS and YFSETQ. The CDR3 reads CASSLGVTGMGSPLHF. The CDR3 DNA sequence: TGCGCCAGCAGCTTGGGGGTAACAGGGATGGGTTCACCCCTCCACTTT.

For the CDR3, the DNA is TGTGCCAGCAGTTACTCTTTAACGAGAGAGACCCAGTACTTC. Its protein is CASSYSLTRETQYF. The chain is built from TRBV6-5 and TRBJ2-5, with D unclear. The CDR3 extends over 14 amino acids. The V end lost 0 bases, the J end lost 4 bases, and 9 bases lay between the germline ends. Germline V lookup: CDR1 MNHEY, CDR2 SVGAGI.

Only a few counts were recorded for this clone. This chain uses TRBV30 with TRBJ1-2; D may be TRBD1 (6 bases). This CDR3 spans 13 amino acids. Trimming removed 3 bases at V and 6 bases at J, with 14 bases between. Germline lookup yields CDR1 GTSNPN and CDR2 SVGIG (reference sequence). CDR3 residues: CAWRDRAMDGYTF. In nucleotides, the CDR3 is TGTGCCTGGAGGGACAGAGCTATGGATGGCTACACCTTC.

The genes are TRBV2 and TRBJ2-2; D ambiguous. V gave up 7 bases and J gave up 4 bases, with 16 bases separating them. In germline, CDR1 is SNHLY, CDR2 FYNNEI. CDR3 length: 15 residues. The CDR3 sequence is CASTPAEGATGELFF. Written as DNA, the CDR3 is TGTGCCAGCACCCCAGCCGAAGGTGCCACCGGGGAGCTGTTTTTT. Full variable domain (rest looked up from reference TRBV2 and TRBJ2-2): EPEVTQTPSHQVTQMGQEVILRCVPISNHLYFYWYRQILGQKVEFLVSFYNNEISEKSEIFDDQFSVERPDGSNFTLKIRSTKLEDSAMYFCASTPAEGATGELFFGEGSRLTVL.

This CDR3 is CASSHERGLAYNEQFF. In nucleotides, the CDR3 is TGTGCCAGCAGCCATGAAAGGGGTTTGGCCTACAATGAGCAGTTCTTC. The chain carries TRBV14 and TRBJ2-1; a weak D match, TRBD1 (5 bases). Germline CDR1 is SGHDN and CDR2 is FVKESK. Trimming left V 3 bases short and J 2 bases short, with 14 bases between. CDR3 length: 16 residues. Variable domain in full (rest from reference TRBV14 and TRBJ2-1): EAGVTQFPSHSVIEKGQTVTLRCDPISGHDNLYWYRRVMGKEIKFLLHFVKESKQDESGMPNNRFLAERTGGTYSTLKVQPAELEDSGVYFCASSHERGLAYNEQFFGPGTRLTVL.

In this sample, this clone turned up a few times. The gene calls are TRBV2 and TRBJ1-5, with D possibly matching TRBD1 (6 bases). Germline V lookup: CDR1 SNHLY, CDR2 FYNNEI. The CDR3 spans 14 residues. V lost 8 bases to trimming and J lost 5 bases, with 16 bases between them. The CDR3 nucleotides read TGTGCCAGCCGGTCGGGGGGCGGGGATCAGCCCCAGCATTTT. Amino acids: CASRSGGGDQPQHF.